This T cell receptor (beta chain) was profiled in a study of T cells in Graves' hyperthyroidism and ophthalmopathy. From RNA transcripts, TCR beta CDR3 regions were amplified. A first-round RT-PCR of the TCR CDR3 used the HTBI primer set. MiXCR, run by TCRdb on the multiplex PCR reads, gives a single entry per CDR3 protein. The table includes 500,000 to 650,000 distinct CDR3 sequences, 40% to 55% detected once. Findings of the study overall: Most expanded thyroid clonotypes above 0.001 recurred in blood. A model of 13 V-J pairs discriminated ophthalmopathy from stable hyperthyroidism.

Exclusion of a patient resulted from uncontrolled infection, other autoimmune disease, pregnancy or lactation. Details on this clonotype: Its antigen is currently unknown.

V was pared by 6 bases and J by 0 bases, with 26 bases between. The CDR3 covers 19 residues. Germline values: CDR1 MNHEY, CDR2 SVGAGI. The chain joins TRBV6-5 to TRBJ1-2; tentatively, D is TRBD1 (6 bases). Sequenced sample: peripheral blood or thyroid tissue (not recorded which). The sequence was obtained from an adult woman with Graves' disease, either hyperthyroidism or ophthalmopathy (not recorded which). The CDR3 sequence is CASSARAGGAFPSNYGYTF. The CDR3 DNA reads as TGTGCCAGCAGCGCCCGAGCGGGGGGCGCCTTCCCCTCTAACTATGGCTACACCTTC.